This TCR beta chain emerged from a study of T cells in Graves' hyperthyroidism and ophthalmopathy. The investigators amplified TCR beta CDR3 regions from RNA transcripts. The HTBI set primed first-round TCR CDR3 RT-PCR. Via MiXCR, TCRdb re-called the multiplex PCR reads, giving one row per CDR3 protein. The table includes 460,000 or so distinct CDR3 sequences, 14% detected once. The CDR3 loop spans 16 amino acids. CDR1 and CDR2 from the germline V gene are MNHNS and SASEGT. With V trimmed by 6 bases and J by 3 bases, 10 bases remained unmatched. Criteria for exclusion of patients were uncontrolled infection, other autoimmune disease, pregnancy or lactation. Together with thyroid ultrasound, orbital computed tomography, serum thyroxine and TRAb, clinical symptoms were used for diagnoses.

The sequenced sample was blood. The chain recombines TRBV6-1 with TRBJ2-1; 8 nucleotides align to TRBD2. This TCR was sampled from a young woman with Graves' hyperthyroidism. The CDR3 loop reads CASRLLTSGDYNEQFF. In DNA, the CDR3 is TGTGCCAGCAGACTCCTTACTAGCGGAGACTACAATGAGCAGTTCTTC.